This T cell receptor (beta chain) originates from a study of cytomegalovirus exposure and HLA in healthy donors. Study-level points and caveats: Later analysis identified some 16,000 TCR beta sequences associated with HLA alleles, using a false discovery rate threshold of 0.05. The study designated roughly 150 TCR beta chains cytomegalovirus-associated. By a later analysis, the bulk of CMV-associated TCR beta chains appeared HLA-restricted.

As regards this clone: What it binds is not known.

Researchers ran the PCR with 60 Vbeta and 13 Jbeta primers. Sequenced by immunoSEQ multiplex PCR; TCRdb stores in-frame clones only, minus some. This table has approximately 170,000 clones, 65% to 75% appearing once. Trimming shortened V by 4 bases and J by 8 bases, and 18 bases separated the two germline ends. The CDR3 is 14 amino acids. Looked up from germline, CDR1 is SGHDT and CDR2 is YYEEEE. The chain has TRBV5-6 and TRBJ1-2; maybe TRBD1 (5 bases). Material for sequencing was PBMCs. The receptor's source is a girl under 18 in good health and CMV-seronegative. CDR3 DNA: TGTGCCAGCAGCCCCGGCTGGGGCCCGGAAGGCTACACCTTC. As protein: CASSPGWGPEGYTF.